The 26 T cell receptor beta chains listed next were all sequenced from one sample in a study. TCRdb ran MiXCR on the 5' RACE reads and lists one entry per CDR3 protein. The data show fewer than 65,000 distinct CDR3 sequences, 30% seen once. Sequences were obtained from tumor-infiltrating naive CD4+ T cells sorted from the breast tumor. Subset denoted: naive CD4+ T cells, CD4+CD45RA+CD25-. These receptors were collected from a female donor with breast cancer.

With respect to this clonotype: At one end the junction does not follow the germline gene, possibly because of a read error. The chain is built from TRBV28 and TRBJ2-7, with TRBD1 identical over 9 bases. Germline V gene data show CDR1 as MDHEN and CDR2 as SYDVKM. CDR3 length: 15 amino acids. In nucleotides, the CDR3 is TGTGCCAGCAGCCGCACAGGGGGCGCCTCCTACGGGCAGTACTTC. It codes for CASSRTGGASYGQYF.

This clonotype was observed a handful of times. The chain joins TRBV20-1 to TRBJ2-2, with 14 bases that match TRBD2. The CDR3 length is 19 residues. Trimming removed 2 bases from V and 2 bases from J; junction bases left unmatched: 10. Germline V CDR1 and CDR2: DFQATT, SNEGSKA (reference sequence). The CDR3 is CSARSRLAGGRDNTGELFF. CDR3 nucleotides: TGCAGTGCTAGATCTAGACTAGCGGGGGGGCGGGATAACACCGGGGAGCTGTTTTTT.

J is TRBJ1-2 and V is TRBV28; D is uncertain. Germline loops: CDR1 MDHEN, CDR2 SYDVKM. The CDR3 contains 13 residues. The germline V and J ends were trimmed by 6 bases and 5 bases, with 13 bases remaining between them. DNA for the CDR3: TGTGCCAGCAGGCCCGGCGCGGGGTATGGCTACACCTTC. Translated: CASRPGAGYGYTF.

The rearrangement links TRBV12-3 or TRBV12-4 to TRBJ1-1, with D perhaps matching TRBD1 (6 bases). V was trimmed by 4 bases and J by 1 base, leaving 13 bases between them. The CDR3 has 15 amino acids. The CDR3 DNA is TGTGCCAGCAGTTCCGACAGGCGGGGGAACACTGAAGCTTTCTTT. It codes for CASSSDRRGNTEAFF.

V gene TRBV5-4 combines with J gene TRBJ2-7, with 10 bases fitting TRBD2. There are 15 residues in the CDR3. Germline trimming cut 2 bases from V and 6 bases from J; bases unmatched to any gene: 8. Germline-derived CDR1 and CDR2 are SGHNT and YYREEE (reference sequence). The CDR3 sequence: CASSLAGGPQAEQYF. Written as DNA, the CDR3 is TGTGCCAGCAGCTTAGCGGGAGGGCCGCAAGCCGAGCAGTACTTC.

The V gene is TRBV2, the J gene TRBJ2-5; D possibly uses TRBD1 or TRBD2 (6 bases each). The CDR3 sequence is 11 residues long. The V end was cut by 10 bases, the J end by 6 bases, with 12 bases between. Germline CDR1 SNHLY, CDR2 FYNNEI. CDR3 DNA sequence: TGTGCCATTAACCGGGGGCAGACCCAGTACTTC. The encoded protein is CAINRGQTQYF.

This clonotype was counted once. A much larger clonotype is one base distant, so this may be a read error. The chain carries TRBV5-1 and TRBJ2-5; 10 nucleotides agree with TRBD1. The CDR3 covers 14 residues. Germline V gene data show CDR1 as SGHRS and CDR2 as YFSETQ. CDR3 sequence reads: CTSSSTGGQKTQYF. The DNA for the CDR3 is TGCACCAGCAGCTCGACAGGGGGCCAGAAGACCCAGTACTTC. The full variable domain, its missing parts supplied by reference TRBV5-1 and TRBJ2-5, is KAGVTQTPRYLIKTRGQQVTLSCSPISGHRSVSWYQQTPGQGLQFLFEYFSETQRNKGNFPGRFSGRQFSNSRSEMNVSTLELGDSALYLCTSSSTGGQKTQYFGPGTRLLVL.

This chain uses TRBV20-1 with TRBJ1-1; weak D call: TRBD1 (5 bases). V was clipped by 0 bases and J by 3 bases, with 11 bases between them. The CDR3 runs to 14 residues. Germline assignment: CDR1 DFQATT and CDR2 SNEGSKA (reference sequence). DNA of the CDR3: TGCAGTGCTAGAGATTCAGGGTTGCACACTGAAGCTTTCTTT. It is translated as CSARDSGLHTEAFF.

By its share, this clonotype is medium-sized (0.01 to 0.1%). V usage is TRBV12-3 or TRBV12-4 and J usage is TRBJ1-1, with unresolved D. The CDR3 extends over 12 amino acids. The V end was cut by 5 bases, the J end by 5 bases, with 9 bases between. The CDR3 bases are TGTGCCAGCAGTCGTCGAGGGACTGAAGCTTTCTTT. Residues: CASSRRGTEAFF.

This clonotype has at least ten counts. V gene TRBV6-5 combines with J gene TRBJ1-2; TRBD1 agrees at 10 bases. Per germline, CDR1 MNHEY and CDR2 SVGAGI. With 6 bases clipped from V and 4 bases from J, the junction kept 11 bases outside the gene matches. CDR3 size: 16 residues. The chain's CDR3 is CASSGPSTGGSYGYTF. The CDR3 region has the DNA TGTGCCAGCAGCGGGCCATCGACAGGGGGCAGCTATGGCTACACCTTC.

Concerning this clonotype: The CDR3 does not close with the conserved phenylalanine or tryptophan, likely indicating a read error. The rearrangement links TRBV6-2 or TRBV6-3 to TRBJ2-5; D unresolved. Germline lookup yields CDR1 MNHEY and CDR2 SVGEGT. The CDR3 is made up of 12 amino acids. Trimming cost V 6 bases and J 0 bases, with 5 bases left between them. CDR3 loop: CASSWYQETQYC. CDR3 DNA: TGTGCCAGCAGCTGGTACCAAGAGACCCAGTACTGC.

The rearrangement links TRBV7-9 to TRBJ2-1; no clear D gene. There are 14 residues in the CDR3. The germline gives CDR1 SEHNR, CDR2 FQNEAQ (reference sequence). Trimming shortened V by 1 base and J by 5 bases, and 9 bases separated the two germline ends. In DNA, the CDR3 is TGTGCCAGCAGCTTAGGGGTCAGAAACAATGAGCAGTTCTTC. Amino acid sequence: CASSLGVRNNEQFF.

This clonotype was detected only a few times. This rearrangement joins TRBV20-1 to TRBJ1-4; TRBD1 agrees at 8 bases. Germline CDR1 and CDR2: DFQATT and SNEGSKA (reference sequence). This CDR3 has 15 residues. V shed 0 bases, J shed 4 bases, and the junction held 4 bases outside the gene matches. In DNA form, the CDR3 reads TGCAGTGCTAGAGATGGGACAGGCCGTAATGAAAAACTGTTTTTT. It yields the protein CSARDGTGRNEKLFF.

In this sample, this clonotype turned up many times. The chain recombines TRBV7-9 with TRBJ2-1, with TRBD2 identical over 7 bases. Per the germline V gene, CDR1 is SEHNR and CDR2 is FQNEAQ (reference sequence). V lost 5 bases, J lost 10 bases, and 14 bases stayed unmatched. This CDR3 is built from 15 residues. The DNA for the CDR3 is TGTGCCAGCAGCGCCTCGGCGGTAGCGGGTAGCGAGCAGTTCTTC. Translation: CASSASAVAGSEQFF.

The DNA of the CDR3 is TGCAGCGTTGGGGACACCAGGTTCCCTTCCTACGAGCAGTACTTC. It is translated as CSVGDTRFPSYEQYF. The V gene is TRBV29-1, the J gene TRBJ2-7; a weak D match, TRBD1 (6 bases). This CDR3 has 15 residues. Trimming pared 4 bases from V and 1 base from J, leaving 17 bases between. Germline CDR1 and CDR2: SQVTM and ANQGSEA.

The rearrangement uses TRBV20-1 and TRBJ1-1, with 8 bases that match TRBD1. V lost 5 bases to trimming and J lost 5 bases; unmatched junction nucleotides: 4. Germline CDR1 is DFQATT and CDR2 is SNEGSKA (reference sequence). The CDR3 extends over 12 amino acids. CDR3 DNA sequence: TGCAGTGCTGCGAACAGGGGGACTGAAGCTTTCTTT. It encodes CSAANRGTEAFF.

There are a few counts of this clonotype. The chain joins TRBV20-1 to TRBJ2-5; 15 positions agree with TRBD2. Germline values: CDR1 DFQATT, CDR2 SNEGSKA (reference sequence). J was trimmed by 5 bases and V by 6 bases; bases with no gene match: 4. The CDR3 loop spans 14 amino acids. In DNA form, the CDR3 reads TGCAGTGCAGACGGGACTAGCGGGAGGGAGACCCAGTACTTC. It encodes CSADGTSGRETQYF.

This clonotype showed up many times. The rearrangement joins TRBV20-1 to TRBJ2-7, with 10 nucleotides matching TRBD1. The CDR3 has 14 amino acids. CDR1 and CDR2 from the germline V gene are DFQATT and SNEGSKA (reference sequence). V gave up 4 bases and J gave up 5 bases; unmatched junction bases: 8. CDR3 DNA: TGCAGTGCTACTCGACAGGGGGCATTGGACGAGCAGTACTTC. Translated: CSATRQGALDEQYF.

The CDR3 DNA sequence: TGCAGTGCTAGAGATCCCCTAGAAGGGACCCAGTACTTC. As protein: CSARDPLEGTQYF. This chain links TRBV20-1 with TRBJ2-5, with no clear D. The CDR3 consists of 13 residues. Trimming shortened V by 0 bases and J by 7 bases, and 12 bases separated the two germline ends. Germline loops: CDR1 DFQATT, CDR2 SNEGSKA (reference sequence).

The rearrangement links TRBV4-2 to TRBJ1-3, with D perhaps matching TRBD1 (5 bases). Germline V gene data show CDR1 as LGHNA and CDR2 as YNFKEQ. Trimming removed 3 bases at V and 0 bases at J, with 9 bases between. The CDR3 is 15 amino acids. In DNA, the CDR3 is TGTGCCAGCAGCCAGAAGACAGACTCTGGAAACACCATATATTTT. Protein product: CASSQKTDSGNTIYF.

The genes are TRBV5-1 and TRBJ2-1; possible D gene TRBD2, 5 bases. V lost 2 bases and J 5 bases, leaving 14 bases between the germline ends. Looked up from germline, CDR1 is SGHRS and CDR2 is YFSETQ. CDR3 size: 15 residues. The CDR3, as DNA: TGCGCCAGCAGCTTCCAAGCGGTTTCGAACAATGAGCAGTTCTTC. It specifies CASSFQAVSNNEQFF.

Turning to this clonotype: The junction departs from the called germline gene at one end, perhaps through a read error. J is TRBJ1-6 and V is TRBV6-1, with a tentative D call TRBD1 (5 bases). CDR1 MNHNS and CDR2 SASEGT come from the germline V gene. This CDR3 is built from 13 residues. CDR3 region: CASGTAYNPPLHF. The CDR3 DNA follows: TGTGCCAGTGGGACGGCCTATAATCCACCCCTCCACTTT.

This clonotype has ten or more counts. The V gene is TRBV29-1, the J gene TRBJ2-3, with 16 bases identical to TRBD2. Unmatched junction bases numbered 14, after V lost 7 bases and J lost 4 bases. CDR1 is SQVTM and CDR2 is ANQGSEA in the germline V gene. The CDR3 has 18 residues. DNA of the CDR3: TGCAGCGCTGCCTCCGGGACTAGCGGGAGGGCCCTCGCAGATACGCAGTATTTT. Translated: CSAASGTSGRALADTQYF.

This clonotype occurred a few times. J is TRBJ2-6 and V is TRBV4-3, with TRBD2 as a possible D gene (6 bases). The ends were cut back, 0 bases at V and 1 base at J, with 19 bases in the middle. This CDR3 has 20 amino acids. Germline lookup yields CDR1 LGHNA and CDR2 YSLEER. CDR3 amino acids: CASSQDWVDAGLSGANVLTF. Written as DNA, the CDR3 is TGCGCCAGCAGCCAAGATTGGGTCGACGCGGGGCTTTCTGGGGCCAACGTCCTGACTTTC.

The sample holds many counts of this clonotype. The junction shows a germline mismatch at one end, possibly a read error. This rearrangement joins TRBV28 to TRBJ2-1, with a weak D call TRBD2 (6 bases). Germline V CDR1 and CDR2: MDHEN, SYDVKM. The CDR3 consists of 12 residues. CDR3 in amino acids: CASSGEGRSGSF. CDR3 coding DNA: TGTGCCAGCAGTGGAGAGGGGAGGAGCGGATCCTTC.

This clonotype has more than one count but fewer than ten. The rearrangement uses TRBV20-1 and TRBJ2-3; D may be TRBD2 (7 bases). This CDR3 comprises 16 residues. Germline CDR1 reads DFQATT; CDR2 reads SNEGSKA (reference sequence). Trimming shortened V by 2 bases and J by 2 bases, and 17 bases separated the two germline ends. In nucleotides, the CDR3 is TGCAGTGCTAGACGTCTAGGGGGAGGGCCCACAGATACGCAGTATTTT. Translated, it gives CSARRLGGGPTDTQYF.